The 10 T cell receptor beta chains reported below all come from one sample, sequenced in a study of cytomegalovirus exposure and HLA in healthy donors. It was with 60 Vbeta and 13 Jbeta primers that the PCR ran. Assay: immunoSEQ multiplex PCR; the TCRdb copy retains only in-frame clones and omits some. The sample lists tens of thousands of clones, 81% occurring once. The sequencing sample was made of PBMCs. The receptors come from a woman aged 30 to 39 in good health and CMV-seronegative.

The rearrangement joins TRBV7-9 to TRBJ2-2; the match to TRBD2 covers 8 bases. CDR3 length equals 15 residues. V trimming: 6 bases; J trimming: 6 bases; junction bases outside the gene matches: 9. CDR1 SEHNR and CDR2 FQNEAQ come from the germline V gene (reference sequence). The CDR3 DNA reads as TGTGCCAGCAGGCCGGGACTAGGGGCGGCCGGGGAGCTGTTTTTT. Protein: CASRPGLGAAGELFF.

This clone was seen just once. In DNA, the CDR3 is TGTGCCAGCAGACTACCGGGACAGGGGGGCGGTGGCTACACCTTC. It translates to CASRLPGQGGGGYTF. The chain couples TRBV28 to TRBJ1-2; 11 bases agree with TRBD1. The V and J ends lost 6 bases and 7 bases, in that order; junction bases with no gene match: 10. The germline V gene has CDR1 MDHEN and CDR2 SYDVKM. CDR3 length equals 15 residues.

J is TRBJ2-5 and V is TRBV7-2; no definite D call. The V end was cut by 6 bases, the J end by 2 bases, with 22 bases between. Germline assignment: CDR1 SGHTA and CDR2 FQGNSA. This CDR3 has 17 residues. The CDR3 loop reads CASRNSGVPHRQETQYF. CDR3 DNA sequence: TGTGCCAGCAGAAACTCTGGTGTGCCTCACAGACAAGAGACCCAGTACTTC.

The chain joins TRBV7-9 to TRBJ2-1; D remains unclear. The germline V and J ends were trimmed by 1 base and 10 bases, with 8 bases remaining between them. The CDR3 length is 12 residues. CDR1 SEHNR and CDR2 FQNEAQ come from the germline V gene (reference sequence). CDR3 bases: TGTGCCAGCAGCTTAGGTCCTCGGGAGCAGTTCTTC. As protein: CASSLGPREQFF.

The chain employs TRBV28 and TRBJ2-7; 8 bases fit TRBD1. CDR1 and CDR2 from the germline V gene are MDHEN and SYDVKM. There are 16 residues in the CDR3. The V segment lost 4 bases and the J segment 0 bases; nucleotides outside the gene matches: 8. The CDR3 is CASSSPGTGLSYEQYF. For the CDR3, the DNA is TGTGCCAGCAGTTCCCCCGGGACAGGTCTCTCCTACGAGCAGTACTTC.

The chain links TRBV29-1 to TRBJ2-7; TRBD2 agrees at 13 bases. Germline CDR1 and CDR2: SQVTM and ANQGSEA. The CDR3 contains 17 residues. V lost 6 bases to trimming and J lost 3 bases; unmatched junction nucleotides: 14. CDR3 region: CSVVGGTSGIFNYEQYF. DNA for the CDR3: TGCAGCGTGGTGGGTGGGACTAGCGGGATCTTCAACTACGAGCAGTACTTC.

This clone was recorded only once. This sequence joins TRBV28 and TRBJ2-7, with TRBD2 matching over 11 bases. In germline, CDR1 is MDHEN, CDR2 SYDVKM. The V and J ends lost 5 bases and 6 bases, in that order; junction bases with no gene match: 6. The CDR3 is made up of 14 amino acids. In nucleotides, the CDR3 is TGTGCCAGCAGTACTAGCGGGGGCGGAGGCGAGCAGTACTTC. Encoded protein: CASSTSGGGGEQYF.

V and J are TRBV19 and TRBJ1-5, with TRBD1 identical over 7 bases. CDR3 size: 16 residues. Trimming removed 7 bases from V and 1 base from J; junction bases left unmatched: 10. The germline CDR1 and CDR2 sequences are LNHDA and SQIVND (reference sequence). This CDR3 is CASTTPRGQSNQPQHF. In nucleotides, the CDR3 is TGTGCCAGTACCACCCCCCGGGGACAGAGCAATCAGCCCCAGCATTTT.

V gene TRBV30 combines with J gene TRBJ2-7, with D maybe TRBD2 (6 bases). With 3 bases removed from V and 7 bases from J, the gap between germline ends came to 13 bases. Germline CDR1 GTSNPN, CDR2 SVGIG (reference sequence). This CDR3 comprises 12 residues. CDR3 in DNA: TGTGCCTGGAGCAAGGGACTTCGAGAGCAGTACTTC. This codes for CAWSKGLREQYF. Looking up the rest from reference TRBV30 and TRBJ2-7 gives the full variable domain: SQTIHQWPATLVQPVGSPLSLECTVEGTSNPNLYWYRQAAGRGLQLLFYSVGIGQISSEVPQNLSASRPQDRQFILSSKKLLLSDSGFYLCAWSKGLREQYFGPGTRLTVT.

The V call is TRBV19, the J call TRBJ2-5; weak D call: TRBD1 (9 bases). The CDR3 covers 19 residues. Trimming pared 4 bases from V and 11 bases from J, leaving 35 bases between. The V gene's germline CDR1 is LNHDA and CDR2 SQIVND (reference sequence). The CDR3 sequence is CASSTYRGQGAGASGEQYF. In nucleotides, the CDR3 is TGTGCCAGTAGTACCTACAGGGGGCAAGGAGCGGGAGCATCGGGGGAGCAGTACTTC.